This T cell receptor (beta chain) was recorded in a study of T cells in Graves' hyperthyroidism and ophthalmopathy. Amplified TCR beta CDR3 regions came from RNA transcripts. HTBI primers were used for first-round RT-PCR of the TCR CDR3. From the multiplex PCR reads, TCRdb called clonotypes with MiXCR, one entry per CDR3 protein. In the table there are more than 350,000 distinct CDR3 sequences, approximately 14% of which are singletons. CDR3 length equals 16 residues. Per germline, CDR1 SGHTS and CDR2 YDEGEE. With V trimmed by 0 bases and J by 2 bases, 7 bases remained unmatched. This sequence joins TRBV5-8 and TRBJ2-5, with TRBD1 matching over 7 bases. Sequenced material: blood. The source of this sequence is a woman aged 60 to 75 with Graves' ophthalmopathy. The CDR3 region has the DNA TGTGCCAGCAGCTTGGTCGGGACAGCAATGCAAGAGACCCAGTACTTC. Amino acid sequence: CASSLVGTAMQETQYF.